This TCR beta chain was retrieved from a study of blood T cell repertoires in COVID-19. Study context: From T cells, B-cell-depleted T cells, or PBMCs came the material, which was cDNA or gDNA.

As handled by the study authors: The authors estimated nucleated cell counts from reference gene primer amplification. Method: immunoSEQ multiplex PCR; TCRdb's copy keeps in-frame clones and lacks some. V, J and clone size were drawn from that table, and D and trimming were deduced from the DNA. Of some 230,000 clones in the sample, approximately 82% were seen once. The age range of participants was about 18 to 100 years, with residence in about two dozen US areas. Recovery meant two consecutive negative NP/OP PCR tests, professional clearance, or resolved symptoms. Germline CDR1 is MNHEY and CDR2 is SVGEGT. There are 16 residues in the CDR3. J lost 1 base, V lost 6 bases, and 7 bases had no gene match.

The chain couples TRBV6-2 or TRBV6-3 to TRBJ2-2; the match to TRBD2 covers 8 bases. This clonotype originated in a man between 40 and 49 years old who had recovered from COVID-19. Sequencing was performed on PBMCs or T cells enriched from blood (not recorded which). The chain's CDR3 is CASSLLLAGNTGELFF. CDR3 bases: TGTGCCAGCAGCCTCCTTCTAGCGGGGAACACCGGGGAGCTGTTTTTT.